Below, 27 T cell receptor beta chains from the same sample are listed, as sequenced in a study of CD8 T cells in Susac syndrome. The authors reverse transcribed 0.5 to 1 ug RNA with random hexamers. One entry per CDR3 protein, called by TCRdb with MiXCR from the immunoSEQ multiplex PCR reads. There are roughly 190,000 distinct CDR3 sequences in the sample; approximately 96% occur only once, and roughly 0.093% lies in the top ten. The sequencing sample was made of CD4+ T cells from PBMCs. These receptor sequences come from a human donor with Susac syndrome.

The chain joins TRBV7-2 to TRBJ2-1; no firm D call. Germline CDR1 SGHTA, CDR2 FQGNSA. This CDR3 is built from 13 residues. V was shortened by 1 base and J by 4 bases, with 5 bases between the two germline ends. CDR3 in DNA: TGTGCCAGCAGCTTAGACGGATACAATGAGCAGTTCTTC. Translating it yields CASSLDGYNEQFF. Full variable domain (outside the CDR3, taken from reference TRBV7-2 and TRBJ2-1): GAGVSQSPSNKVTEKGKDVELRCDPISGHTALYWYRQSLGQGLEFLIYFQGNSAPDKSGLPSDRFSAERTGGSVSTLTIQRTQQEDSAVYLCASSLDGYNEQFFGPGTRLTVL.

The chain employs TRBV29-1 and TRBJ1-2, with 7 bases matching TRBD1. The CDR3 has 11 residues. The V gene end was trimmed by 6 bases and the J gene end by 5 bases; junction bases not matched to a gene: 3. The germline V gene has CDR1 SQVTM and CDR2 ANQGSEA. The CDR3 DNA reads as TGCAGCGTGAACAGGGGTTATGGCTACACCTTC. Amino acids: CSVNRGYGYTF.

This clonotype showed up just once. The chain employs TRBV7-8 and TRBJ1-5; the D is unclear. Germline CDR1 reads SGHVS; CDR2 reads FQNEAQ. V was cut by 3 bases and J by 5 bases, with 8 bases left in between. The CDR3 has 13 residues. The CDR3 sequence: CASSFDRDQPQHF. CDR3 sequence (DNA): TGTGCCAGCAGCTTTGATCGTGATCAGCCCCAGCATTTT.

The CDR3 protein is CASSLWRGNTEAFF. As DNA, the CDR3 is TGTGCCAGCAGCCTATGGAGGGGGAACACTGAAGCTTTCTTT. The chain couples TRBV7-2 to TRBJ1-1; D is possibly TRBD1 (5 bases). Germline V gene lookup returns CDR1 SGHTA and CDR2 FQGNSA. The CDR3 consists of 14 residues. Trimming pared 5 bases from V and 1 base from J, leaving 11 bases between. Using reference TRBV7-2 and TRBJ1-1 for the parts outside the CDR3, the full variable domain is GAGVSQSPSNKVTEKGKDVELRCDPISGHTALYWYRQSLGQGLEFLIYFQGNSAPDKSGLPSDRFSAERTGGSVSTLTIQRTQQEDSAVYLCASSLWRGNTEAFFGQGTRLTVV.

The V and J genes are TRBV7-3 and TRBJ2-5; 9 bases are shared with TRBD1. The ends lost 2 bases at V and 4 bases at J; junction bases unmatched: 5. Germline loops: CDR1 SGHTA, CDR2 FQGTGA. The CDR3 is 15 residues long. CDR3 loop: CASSLGTGSGETQYF. The CDR3 DNA reads TGTGCCAGCAGCTTAGGGACAGGGAGTGGAGAGACCCAGTACTTC.

The chain links TRBV15 to TRBJ1-1; D is unresolved. The CDR3 has 14 amino acids. V was trimmed by 3 bases and J by 1 base, leaving 9 bases between them. The germline V gene encodes CDR1 LNHNV and CDR2 YYDKDF (reference sequence). CDR3 amino acids: CATSREGPNTEAFF. The DNA of the CDR3 is TGTGCCACCAGCAGGGAAGGGCCGAACACTGAAGCTTTCTTT.

This chain uses TRBV28 with TRBJ2-5, with D tentatively TRBD2 (6 bases). Trimming pared 4 bases from V and 1 base from J, leaving 16 bases between. Germline-derived CDR1 and CDR2 are MDHEN and SYDVKM. The CDR3 loop spans 16 amino acids. CDR3 DNA: TGTGCCAGCAGTTGGCGGCAAGGCGGGGTCCAAGAGACCCAGTACTTC. Residues: CASSWRQGGVQETQYF. Using reference TRBV28 and TRBJ2-5 for the parts outside the CDR3, the full variable domain is DVKVTQSSRYLVKRTGEKVFLECVQDMDHENMFWYRQDPGLGLRLIYFSYDVKMKEKGDIPEGYSVSREKKERFSLILESASTNQTSMYLCASSWRQGGVQETQYFGPGTRLLVL.

V and J are TRBV6-2 or TRBV6-3 and TRBJ2-5; D gene uncertain. Germline loops: CDR1 MNHEY, CDR2 SVGEGT. The CDR3 has 13 residues. The V gene lost 5 bases and the J gene lost 1 base, with 8 bases spanning the gap. The CDR3 nucleotides are TGTGCCAGCAGTAGACCACCCCAAGAGACCCAGTACTTC. Translation: CASSRPPQETQYF.

The chain has TRBV10-3 and TRBJ2-7; TRBD1 aligns across 7 bases. J gave up 2 bases and V 3 bases, and 1 base lay outside the gene matches. The CDR3 totals 13 residues. Germline V CDR1 and CDR2: ENHRY, SYGVKD. The CDR3: CAISETGAYEQYF. In DNA, the CDR3 is TGTGCCATCAGTGAAACAGGGGCCTACGAGCAGTACTTC.

V is TRBV29-1 and J is TRBJ2-3, with D perhaps TRBD1 or TRBD2 (6 bases each). Germline V lookup: CDR1 SQVTM, CDR2 ANQGSEA. Trimming cost V 0 bases and J 2 bases, with 15 bases left between them. There are 16 residues in the CDR3. The CDR3 nucleotides are TGCAGCGTTGAAGACTCTCGGGGGCCAAACACAGATACGCAGTATTTT. Protein: CSVEDSRGPNTDTQYF.

In its sample, this clonotype was seen once. The chain uses TRBV7-2 and TRBJ2-2; 7 nucleotides match TRBD2. The CDR3 contains 16 residues. Germline CDR1 reads SGHTA; CDR2 reads FQGNSA. The V and J ends lost 2 bases and 0 bases, in that order; junction bases with no gene match: 3. Here the CDR3 DNA reads TGTGCCAGCAGCTTAAGCAGCGGGGCGAACACCGGGGAGCTGTTTTTT. Encoded protein: CASSLSSGANTGELFF.

The rearrangement uses TRBV29-1 and TRBJ2-7; TRBD2 aligns across 10 bases. J lost 6 bases, V lost 4 bases, and 9 bases had no gene match. This CDR3 is built from 14 residues. The germline gives CDR1 SQVTM, CDR2 ANQGSEA. The CDR3 spells CSVVIVAGGGEQYF. The CDR3 DNA is TGCAGCGTTGTTATAGTAGCGGGGGGAGGCGAGCAGTACTTC.

The chain combines TRBV20-1 with TRBJ2-7; 7 nucleotides line up with TRBD2. The CDR3 covers 13 residues. V was clipped by 3 bases and J by 2 bases; unmatched bases: 4. The germline CDR1 and CDR2 sequences are DFQATT and SNEGSKA (reference sequence). The CDR3 coding sequence is TGCAGTGCTAGCCCAGCGGGGACCTACGAGCAGTACTTC. It translates to CSASPAGTYEQYF.

The chain uses TRBV25-1 and TRBJ1-1; 7 bases agree with TRBD1. Germline CDR1 and CDR2: MGHDK and SYGVNS. Germline trimming cut 3 bases from V and 3 bases from J; bases unmatched to any gene: 7. This CDR3 contains 15 residues. This CDR3 is CASSDPSGGDTEAFF. For the CDR3, the DNA is TGTGCCAGCAGTGACCCCTCAGGGGGGGACACTGAAGCTTTCTTT. Combining the CDR3 with reference TRBV25-1 and TRBJ1-1 gives the whole variable domain EADIYQTPRYLVIGTGKKITLECSQTMGHDKMYWYQQDPGMELHLIHYSYGVNSTEKGDLSSESTVSRIRTEHFPLTLESARPSHTSQYLCASSDPSGGDTEAFFGQGTRLTVV.

The CDR3 DNA reads as TGCAGCGTCTCCTACGCCCCCTCAGGGGCGGTCGAGCAGTACTTC. Encoded protein: CSVSYAPSGAVEQYF. The chain is built from TRBV29-1 and TRBJ2-7; possible D gene TRBD1, 6 bases. Trimming left V 6 bases short and J 6 bases short, with 24 bases between. The germline CDR1 and CDR2 sequences are SQVTM and ANQGSEA. The CDR3 runs 15 residues.

The chain recombines TRBV20-1 with TRBJ1-4, with D perhaps TRBD1 (6 bases). From germline, CDR1 is DFQATT and CDR2 SNEGSKA (reference sequence). This CDR3 region has 13 residues. CDR3 coding DNA: TGCAGAACCGGGACACCTTCTAATGAAAAACTGTTTTTT. This sequence encodes CRTGTPSNEKLFF.

This sequence joins TRBV10-3 and TRBJ2-2, with D possibly matching TRBD1 (5 bases). The CDR3 has 14 amino acids. V dropped 6 bases and J dropped 6 bases, with 14 bases sitting between them. In germline, CDR1 is ENHRY, CDR2 SYGVKD. The CDR3 DNA reads as TGTGCCATCAGCAACGGCAGGGTTCCCGGGGAGCTGTTTTTT. Translating it yields CAISNGRVPGELFF.

The rearrangement uses TRBV20-1 and TRBJ2-3; 15 nucleotides agree with TRBD2. With V trimmed by 5 bases and J by 0 bases, 9 bases remained unmatched. The CDR3 consists of 18 residues. Germline lookup yields CDR1 DFQATT and CDR2 SNEGSKA (reference sequence). The CDR3 bases are TGCAGTGCTCCTGGACTAGCGGGGGGGAGAACTAGCACAGATACGCAGTATTTT. This gives the protein CSAPGLAGGRTSTDTQYF.

V usage is TRBV12-3 or TRBV12-4 and J usage is TRBJ2-2; D is possibly TRBD2 (7 bases). The CDR3 extends over 14 amino acids. With 11 bases removed from V and 4 bases from J, the gap between germline ends came to 17 bases. The CDR3 bases are TGTGCCGGGGGGGCGGGACATTCCACCGGGGAGCTGTTTTTT. Its translation is CAGGAGHSTGELFF.

J is TRBJ2-1 and V is TRBV20-1; D call uncertain. CDR3 size: 13 residues. V was cut by 6 bases and J by 7 bases, with 16 bases left in between. Germline lookup yields CDR1 DFQATT and CDR2 SNEGSKA (reference sequence). CDR3 amino acids: CSAPASPGNEQFF. The CDR3 DNA sequence: TGCAGTGCGCCGGCCAGTCCCGGGAATGAGCAGTTCTTC.

The J gene is TRBJ1-5, the V gene TRBV5-1; 8 nucleotides align to TRBD1. The V and J ends lost 4 bases and 4 bases, in that order; junction bases with no gene match: 4. Germline values: CDR1 SGHRS, CDR2 YFSETQ. The CDR3 spans 14 residues. The CDR3 coding sequence is TGCGCCAGCAGCATCGGGGACAGGAATCAGCCCCAGCATTTT. This sequence encodes CASSIGDRNQPQHF.

The CDR3 region is CAWSTTGGTEAFF. DNA of the CDR3: TGTGCCTGGAGTACAACTGGGGGCACTGAAGCTTTCTTT. The chain carries TRBV30 and TRBJ1-1; tentatively, D is TRBD1 (5 bases). Trimming cost V 2 bases and J 4 bases, with 11 bases left between them. CDR3 length: 13 residues. Germline values: CDR1 GTSNPN, CDR2 SVGIG (reference sequence).

This rearrangement joins TRBV5-6 to TRBJ1-5, with D possibly matching TRBD1 (5 bases). In germline, CDR1 is SGHDT, CDR2 YYEEEE. Trimming removed 3 bases from V and 0 bases from J, with 13 bases in between. This CDR3 comprises 16 residues. The CDR3 sequence: CASSSQVDRSNQPQHF. In DNA form, the CDR3 reads TGTGCCAGCAGCTCACAGGTGGACCGTAGCAATCAGCCCCAGCATTTT.

The gene calls are TRBV29-1 and TRBJ1-1; 7 bases match TRBD1. V gave up 7 bases and J gave up 3 bases; unmatched junction bases: 8. This CDR3 spans 13 amino acids. CDR1 is SQVTM and CDR2 is ANQGSEA in the germline V gene. The CDR3 DNA is TGCAGCGGGGGAGGGGGCATGGACACTGAAGCTTTCTTT. Translation: CSGGGGMDTEAFF. Full variable domain (outside the CDR3, taken from reference TRBV29-1 and TRBJ1-1): SAVISQKPSRDICQRGTSLTIQCQVDSQVTMMFWYRQQPGQSLTLIATANQGSEATYESGFVIDKFPISRPNLTFSTLTVSNMSPEDSSIYLCSGGGGMDTEAFFGQGTRLTVV.

The chain is built from TRBV27 and TRBJ1-6; 8 nucleotides align to TRBD1. The CDR3 length is 15 residues. Germline trimming cut 6 bases from V and 5 bases from J; bases unmatched to any gene: 6. Per germline, CDR1 MNHEY and CDR2 SMNVEV (reference sequence). In nucleotides, the CDR3 is TGTGCCAGCAGCGACAGGGGCAAAAATAATTCACCCCTCCACTTT. This gives the protein CASSDRGKNNSPLHF.

V and J are TRBV5-6 and TRBJ2-1; D is unresolved. The V and J ends lost 5 bases and 7 bases respectively, with 13 bases between them. Germline V CDR1 and CDR2: SGHDT, YYEEEE. The CDR3 sequence is 13 residues long. The CDR3 coding sequence is TGTGCCAGCAGACCTCCTATGGGGAATGAGCAGTTCTTC. Translation: CASRPPMGNEQFF.

DNA for the CDR3: TGCAGTGCTAGAGGGACAGGGGGAAATTCACCCCTCCACTTT. It yields the protein CSARGTGGNSPLHF. The chain carries TRBV20-1 and TRBJ1-6; 10 bases are a match to TRBD1. Trimming removed 1 base from V and 7 bases from J; junction bases left unmatched: 1. The CDR3 consists of 14 residues. Germline V lookup: CDR1 DFQATT, CDR2 SNEGSKA (reference sequence).